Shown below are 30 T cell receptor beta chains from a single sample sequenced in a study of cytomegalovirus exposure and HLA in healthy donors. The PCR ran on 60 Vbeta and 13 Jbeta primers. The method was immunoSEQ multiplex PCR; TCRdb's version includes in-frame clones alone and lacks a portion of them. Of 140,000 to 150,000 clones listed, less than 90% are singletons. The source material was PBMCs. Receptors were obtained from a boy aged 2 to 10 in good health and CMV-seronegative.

The CDR3 DNA follows: TGTGCCAGCAGCTCAACCTTAGGGGTCGTACAATTTGAGCAGTTCTTC. Its protein product is CASSSTLGVVQFEQFF. This chain connects TRBV13 to TRBJ2-1; D might be TRBD1 (5 bases). The CDR3 runs to 16 residues. CDR1 is PRHDT and CDR2 is FYEKMQ in the germline V gene (reference sequence). V was clipped by 4 bases and J by 9 bases, with 22 bases between them.

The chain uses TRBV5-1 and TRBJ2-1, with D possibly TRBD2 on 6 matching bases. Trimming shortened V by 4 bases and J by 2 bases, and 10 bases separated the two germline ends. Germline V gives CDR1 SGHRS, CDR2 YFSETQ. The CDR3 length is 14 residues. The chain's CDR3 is CASSPGDTYNEQFF. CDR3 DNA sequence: TGCGCCAGCAGCCCGGGGGATACCTACAATGAGCAGTTCTTC.

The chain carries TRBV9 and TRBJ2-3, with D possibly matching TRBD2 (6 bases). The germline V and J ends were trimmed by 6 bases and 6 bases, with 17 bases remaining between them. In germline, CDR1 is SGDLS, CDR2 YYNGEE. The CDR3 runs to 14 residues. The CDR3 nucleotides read TGTGCCAGCAACAAGGGGCTAGCGTCGGATACGCAGTATTTT. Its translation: CASNKGLASDTQYF.

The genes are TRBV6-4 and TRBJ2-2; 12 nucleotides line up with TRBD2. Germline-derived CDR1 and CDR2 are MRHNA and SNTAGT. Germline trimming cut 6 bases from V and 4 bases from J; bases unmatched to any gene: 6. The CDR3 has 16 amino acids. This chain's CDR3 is CASSEASGGATGELFF. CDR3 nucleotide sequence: TGTGCCAGCAGCGAAGCTAGCGGGGGGGCCACCGGGGAGCTGTTTTTT.

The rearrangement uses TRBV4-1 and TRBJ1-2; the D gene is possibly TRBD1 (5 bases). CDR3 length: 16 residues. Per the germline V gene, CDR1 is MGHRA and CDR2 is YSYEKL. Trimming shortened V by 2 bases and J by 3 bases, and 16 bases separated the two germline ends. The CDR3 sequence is CASSQFQGRRDYGYTF. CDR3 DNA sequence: TGCGCCAGCAGCCAATTTCAGGGTCGGAGAGACTATGGCTACACCTTC.

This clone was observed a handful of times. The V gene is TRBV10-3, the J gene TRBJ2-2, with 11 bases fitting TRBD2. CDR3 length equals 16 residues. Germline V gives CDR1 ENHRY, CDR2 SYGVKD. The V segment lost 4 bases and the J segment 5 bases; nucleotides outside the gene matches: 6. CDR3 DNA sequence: TGTGCCATCAGTGCCGTAGCGGGAGGGCGGACCGGGGAGCTGTTTTTT. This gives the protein CAISAVAGGRTGELFF.

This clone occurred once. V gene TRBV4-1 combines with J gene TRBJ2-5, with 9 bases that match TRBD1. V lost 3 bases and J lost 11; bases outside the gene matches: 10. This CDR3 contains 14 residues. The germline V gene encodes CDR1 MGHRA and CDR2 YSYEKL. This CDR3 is CASSQLGQGEKQYF. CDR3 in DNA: TGCGCCAGCAGCCAGTTGGGACAGGGTGAGAAGCAGTACTTC.

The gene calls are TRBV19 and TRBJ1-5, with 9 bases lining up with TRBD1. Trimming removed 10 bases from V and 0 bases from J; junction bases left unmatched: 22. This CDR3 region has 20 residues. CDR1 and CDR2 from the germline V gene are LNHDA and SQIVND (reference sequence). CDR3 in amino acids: CATTITGQGIFAGSNQPQHF. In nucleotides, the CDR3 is TGTGCCACCACAATTACGGGACAGGGTATATTTGCTGGTAGCAATCAGCCCCAGCATTTT.

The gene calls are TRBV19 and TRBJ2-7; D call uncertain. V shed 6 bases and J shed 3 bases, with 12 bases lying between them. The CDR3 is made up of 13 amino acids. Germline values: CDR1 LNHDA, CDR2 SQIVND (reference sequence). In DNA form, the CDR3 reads TGTGCCAGTAGCGTACGGGTCGGCTACGAGCAGTACTTC. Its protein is CASSVRVGYEQYF.

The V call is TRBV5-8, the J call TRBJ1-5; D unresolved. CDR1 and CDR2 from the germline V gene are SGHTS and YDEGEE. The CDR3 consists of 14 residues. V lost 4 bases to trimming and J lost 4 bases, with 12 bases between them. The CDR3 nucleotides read TGTGCCAGCAGCCCGGCGGGCATGAATCAGCCCCAGCATTTT. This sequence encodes CASSPAGMNQPQHF.

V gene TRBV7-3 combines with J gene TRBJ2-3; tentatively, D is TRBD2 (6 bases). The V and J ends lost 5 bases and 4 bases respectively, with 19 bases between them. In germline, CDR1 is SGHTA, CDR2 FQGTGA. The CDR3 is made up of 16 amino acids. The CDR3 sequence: CASSERAGTGSDTQYF. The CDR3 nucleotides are TGTGCCAGCAGCGAAAGGGCGGGAACGGGTTCAGATACGCAGTATTTT. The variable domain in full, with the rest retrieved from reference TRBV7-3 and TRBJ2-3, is GAGVSQTPSNKVTEKGKYVELRCDPISGHTALYWYRQSLGQGPEFLIYFQGTGAADDSGLPNDRFFAVRPEGSVSTLKIQRTERGDSAVYLCASSERAGTGSDTQYFGPGTRLTVL.

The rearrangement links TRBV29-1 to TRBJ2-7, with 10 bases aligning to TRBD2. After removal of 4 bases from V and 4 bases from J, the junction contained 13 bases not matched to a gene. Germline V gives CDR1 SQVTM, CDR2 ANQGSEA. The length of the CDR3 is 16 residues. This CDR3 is CSVGSGGAPGRYEQYF. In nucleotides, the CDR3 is TGCAGCGTTGGCAGCGGGGGGGCCCCTGGTAGATACGAGCAGTACTTC.

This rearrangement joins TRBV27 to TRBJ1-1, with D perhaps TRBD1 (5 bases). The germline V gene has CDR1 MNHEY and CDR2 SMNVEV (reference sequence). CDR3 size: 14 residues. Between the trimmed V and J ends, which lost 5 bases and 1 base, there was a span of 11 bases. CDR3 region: CASSDPTGNTEAFF. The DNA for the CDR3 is TGTGCCAGCAGTGACCCCACAGGGAACACTGAAGCTTTCTTT.

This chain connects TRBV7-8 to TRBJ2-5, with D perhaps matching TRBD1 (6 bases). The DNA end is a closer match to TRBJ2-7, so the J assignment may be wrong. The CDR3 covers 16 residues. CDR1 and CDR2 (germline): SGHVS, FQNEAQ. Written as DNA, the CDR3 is TGTGCCAGCAGCTTAGCGGGGGCCAGGTCCTCCTACGAGCAGTACTTC. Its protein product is CASSLAGARSSYEQYF.

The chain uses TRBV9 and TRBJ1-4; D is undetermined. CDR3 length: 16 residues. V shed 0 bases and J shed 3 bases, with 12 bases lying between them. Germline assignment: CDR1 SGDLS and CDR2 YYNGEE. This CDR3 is CASSVALRDSNEKLFF. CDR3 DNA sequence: TGTGCCAGCAGCGTAGCTCTGAGGGATTCTAATGAAAAACTGTTTTTT.

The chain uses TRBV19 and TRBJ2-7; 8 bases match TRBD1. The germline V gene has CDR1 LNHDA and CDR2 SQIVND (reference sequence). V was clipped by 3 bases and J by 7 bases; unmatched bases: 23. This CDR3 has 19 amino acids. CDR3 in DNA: TGTGCCAGTAGTATTGGCCCACTACGGAATCGACAGGGGAGGTGGGAGCAGTACTTC. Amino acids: CASSIGPLRNRQGRWEQYF.

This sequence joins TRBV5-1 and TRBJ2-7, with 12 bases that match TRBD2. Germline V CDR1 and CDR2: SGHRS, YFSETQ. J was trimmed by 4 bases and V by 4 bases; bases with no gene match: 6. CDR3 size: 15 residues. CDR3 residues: CASSDTSGRPYEQYF. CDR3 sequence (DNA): TGCGCCAGCAGCGACACTAGCGGGAGGCCGTACGAGCAGTACTTC.

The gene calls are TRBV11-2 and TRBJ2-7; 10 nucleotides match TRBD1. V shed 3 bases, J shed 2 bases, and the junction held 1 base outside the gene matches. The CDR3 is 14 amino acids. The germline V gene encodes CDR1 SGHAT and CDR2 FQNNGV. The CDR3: CASSFGTGAYEQYF. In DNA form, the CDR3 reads TGTGCCAGCAGCTTCGGGACAGGGGCCTACGAGCAGTACTTC. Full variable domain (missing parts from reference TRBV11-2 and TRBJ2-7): EAGVAQSPRYKIIEKRQSVAFWCNPISGHATLYWYQQILGQGPKLLIQFQNNGVVDDSQLPKDRFSAERLKGVDSTLKIQPAKLEDSAVYLCASSFGTGAYEQYFGPGTRLTVT.

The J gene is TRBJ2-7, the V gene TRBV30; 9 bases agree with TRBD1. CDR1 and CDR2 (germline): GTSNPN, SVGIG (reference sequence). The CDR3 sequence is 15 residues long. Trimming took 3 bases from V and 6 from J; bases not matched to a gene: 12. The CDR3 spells CAWSGGRDREGEQYF. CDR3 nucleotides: TGTGCCTGGAGCGGGGGCCGGGACAGGGAGGGCGAGCAGTACTTC.

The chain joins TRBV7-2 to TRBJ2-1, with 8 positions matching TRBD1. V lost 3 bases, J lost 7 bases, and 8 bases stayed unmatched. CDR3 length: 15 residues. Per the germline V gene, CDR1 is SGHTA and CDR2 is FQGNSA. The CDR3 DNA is TGTGCCAGCAGCTTCGCCGGGACAGGTAGTAATGAGCAGTTCTTC. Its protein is CASSFAGTGSNEQFF.

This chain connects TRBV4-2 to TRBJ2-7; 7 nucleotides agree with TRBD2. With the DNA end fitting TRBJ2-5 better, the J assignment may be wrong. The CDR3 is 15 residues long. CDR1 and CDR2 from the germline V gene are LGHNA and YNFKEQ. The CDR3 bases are TGTGCCAGCAGCCAAGGGGGGGGAGGAGAAGAGACCCAGTACTTC. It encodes CASSQGGGGEETQYF.

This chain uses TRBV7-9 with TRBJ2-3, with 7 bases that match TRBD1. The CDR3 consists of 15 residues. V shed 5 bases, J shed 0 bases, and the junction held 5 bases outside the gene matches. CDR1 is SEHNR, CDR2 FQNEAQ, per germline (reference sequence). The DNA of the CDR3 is TGTGCCAGCAGCCCGGGGACAGCTAGCACAGATACGCAGTATTTT. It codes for CASSPGTASTDTQYF.

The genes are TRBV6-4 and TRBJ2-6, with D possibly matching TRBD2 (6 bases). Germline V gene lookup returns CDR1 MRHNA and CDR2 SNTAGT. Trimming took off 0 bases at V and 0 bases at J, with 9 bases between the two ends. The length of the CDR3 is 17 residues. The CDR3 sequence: CASSDSGLSSGANVLTF. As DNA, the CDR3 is TGTGCCAGCAGTGACTCGGGACTTAGCTCTGGGGCCAACGTCCTGACTTTC.

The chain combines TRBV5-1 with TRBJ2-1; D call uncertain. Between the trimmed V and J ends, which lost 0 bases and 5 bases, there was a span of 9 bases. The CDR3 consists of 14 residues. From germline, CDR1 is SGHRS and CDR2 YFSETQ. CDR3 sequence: CASSLVVGDNEQFF. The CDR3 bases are TGCGCCAGCAGCTTGGTGGTCGGAGACAATGAGCAGTTCTTC.

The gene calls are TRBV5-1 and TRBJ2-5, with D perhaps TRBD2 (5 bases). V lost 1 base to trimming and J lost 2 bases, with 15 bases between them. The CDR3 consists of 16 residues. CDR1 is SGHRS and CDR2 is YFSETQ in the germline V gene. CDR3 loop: CASSLSGGPRQETQYF. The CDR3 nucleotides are TGCGCCAGCAGCTTGAGTGGAGGCCCCAGACAAGAGACCCAGTACTTC.

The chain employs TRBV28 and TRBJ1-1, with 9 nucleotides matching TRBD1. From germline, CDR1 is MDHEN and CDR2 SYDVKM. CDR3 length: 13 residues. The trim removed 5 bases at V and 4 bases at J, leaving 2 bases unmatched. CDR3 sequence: CASSDRGSTEAFF. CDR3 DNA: TGTGCCAGCAGTGACAGGGGGAGCACTGAAGCTTTCTTT.

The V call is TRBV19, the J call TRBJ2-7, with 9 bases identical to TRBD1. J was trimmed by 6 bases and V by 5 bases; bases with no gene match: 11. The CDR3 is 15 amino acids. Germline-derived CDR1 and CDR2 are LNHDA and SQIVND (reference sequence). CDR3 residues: CASSVSGTGLSEQYF. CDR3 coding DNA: TGTGCCAGTAGTGTGTCCGGGACAGGGCTAAGCGAGCAGTACTTC.

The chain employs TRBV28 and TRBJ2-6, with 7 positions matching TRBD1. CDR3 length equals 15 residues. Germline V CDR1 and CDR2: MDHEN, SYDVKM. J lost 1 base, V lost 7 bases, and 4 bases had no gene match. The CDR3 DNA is TGTGCCAGCACTCAACAGGGGTCTGGGGCCAACGTCCTGACTTTC. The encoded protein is CASTQQGSGANVLTF.

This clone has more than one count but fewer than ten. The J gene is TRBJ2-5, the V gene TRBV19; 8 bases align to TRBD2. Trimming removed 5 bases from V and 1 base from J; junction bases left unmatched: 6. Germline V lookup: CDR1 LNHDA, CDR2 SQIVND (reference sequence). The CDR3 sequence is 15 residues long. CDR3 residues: CASSYAGGFQETQYF. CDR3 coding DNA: TGTGCCAGTAGTTACGCGGGAGGCTTCCAAGAGACCCAGTACTTC.

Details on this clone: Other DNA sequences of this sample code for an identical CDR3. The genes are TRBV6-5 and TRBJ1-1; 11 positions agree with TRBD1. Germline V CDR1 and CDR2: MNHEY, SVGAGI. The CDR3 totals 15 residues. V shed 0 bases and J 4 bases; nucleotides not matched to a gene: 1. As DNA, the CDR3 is TGTGCCAGCAGTTACTCAGGGACAGGGGGCACTGAAGCTTTCTTT. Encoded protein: CASSYSGTGGTEAFF.